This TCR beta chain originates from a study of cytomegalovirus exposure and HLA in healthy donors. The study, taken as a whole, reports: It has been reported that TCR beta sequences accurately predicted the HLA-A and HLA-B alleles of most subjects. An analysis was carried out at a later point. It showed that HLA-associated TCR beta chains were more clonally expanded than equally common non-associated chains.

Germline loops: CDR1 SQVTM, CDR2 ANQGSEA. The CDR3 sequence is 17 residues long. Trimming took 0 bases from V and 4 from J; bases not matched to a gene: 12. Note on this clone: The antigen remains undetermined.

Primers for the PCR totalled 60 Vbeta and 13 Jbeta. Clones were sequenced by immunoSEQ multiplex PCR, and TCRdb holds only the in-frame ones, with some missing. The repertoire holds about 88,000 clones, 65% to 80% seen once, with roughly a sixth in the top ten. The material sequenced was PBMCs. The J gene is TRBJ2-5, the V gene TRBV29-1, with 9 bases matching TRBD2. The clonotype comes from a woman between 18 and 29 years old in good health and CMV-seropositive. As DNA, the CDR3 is TGCAGCGTTGAAGAAGGGTGGCGGGGGGGCCTTGGAGAGACCCAGTACTTC. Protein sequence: CSVEEGWRGGLGETQYF.